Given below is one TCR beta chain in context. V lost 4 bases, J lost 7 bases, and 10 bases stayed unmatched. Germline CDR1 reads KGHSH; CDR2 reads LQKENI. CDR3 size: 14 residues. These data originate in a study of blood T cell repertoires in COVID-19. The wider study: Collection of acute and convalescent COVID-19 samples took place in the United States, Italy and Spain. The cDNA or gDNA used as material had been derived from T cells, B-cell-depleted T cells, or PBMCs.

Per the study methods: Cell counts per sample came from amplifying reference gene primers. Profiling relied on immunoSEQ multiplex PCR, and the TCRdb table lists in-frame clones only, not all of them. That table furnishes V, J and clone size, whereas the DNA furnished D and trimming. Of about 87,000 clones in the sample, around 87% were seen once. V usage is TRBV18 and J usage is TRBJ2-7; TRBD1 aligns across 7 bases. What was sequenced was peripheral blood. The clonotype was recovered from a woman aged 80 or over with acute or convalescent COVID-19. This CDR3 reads CASSLQGTTGEQYF. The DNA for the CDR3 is TGTGCCAGCTCACTACAGGGGACCACGGGGGAGCAGTACTTC.